These 26 T cell receptor beta chains share one sample of origin, sequenced in a study of T cells in narcolepsy. TCRdb's copy holds only in-frame clones and misses some; the assay was immunoSEQ multiplex PCR. The sample has tens of thousands of clones, about 85% seen once. Sample: CD45RA- memory CD4+ T cells from PBMCs. Receptors originate from a human donor with narcolepsy.

The DNA of the CDR3 is TGTGCCAGCAGCCGACAGGGGTACGAGCAGTACTTC. Protein sequence: CASSRQGYEQYF. The V call is TRBV6-5, the J call TRBJ2-7; 8 bases are shared with TRBD1. Losses at the gene ends were 6 bases for V and 4 bases for J; bases not matched to a gene: 2. Germline assignment: CDR1 MNHEY and CDR2 SVGAGI. The CDR3 length is 12 residues.

The sample holds one count of this clone. The DNA for the CDR3 is TGTGCCAGCAGCTTGGGGACAGCCGGAAACACCATATATTTT. This gives the protein CASSLGTAGNTIYF. The rearrangement uses TRBV9 and TRBJ1-3, with 7 bases aligning to TRBD1. The CDR3 runs 14 residues. The germline V gene encodes CDR1 SGDLS and CDR2 YYNGEE. V shed 4 bases and J 4 bases; nucleotides not matched to a gene: 5.

The chain links TRBV28 to TRBJ2-2, with D unresolved. CDR3 size: 12 residues. Germline V gene data show CDR1 as MDHEN and CDR2 as SYDVKM. The V and J ends lost 3 bases and 7 bases respectively, with 6 bases between them. CDR3 coding DNA: TGTGCCAGCAGTTTGGTCGGCGGGGAGCTGTTTTTT. It yields the protein CASSLVGGELFF.

The J gene is TRBJ1-2, the V gene TRBV7-2, with D uncertain. The germline V gene has CDR1 SGHTA and CDR2 FQGNSA. The CDR3 runs to 16 residues. Trimming stripped 1 base from V and 2 bases from J, with 14 bases between. In DNA form, the CDR3 reads TGTGCCAGCAGCTTAGATAGTGGGGATCGGAACTATGGCTACACCTTC. This codes for CASSLDSGDRNYGYTF.

The sample holds one count of this clone. The CDR3 nucleotides are TGCGCCAGCAGCCACCTCGCGCGCCCCGGGGCTGTC. This sequence encodes CASSHLARPGAV. V and J are TRBV5-1 and TRBJ2-7; possibly TRBD1 or TRBD2 for D (5 bases each). Per germline, CDR1 SGHRS and CDR2 YFSETQ. The CDR3 loop spans 12 amino acids.

This chain joins TRBV4-1 and TRBJ1-1; 9 bases line up with TRBD1. Germline V gene data show CDR1 as MGHRA and CDR2 as YSYEKL. The trim removed 1 base at V and 3 bases at J, leaving 6 bases unmatched. This CDR3 comprises 16 residues. For the CDR3, the DNA is TGCGCCAGCAGCCAAGGGACAGGGGCGGGGGACACTGAAGCTTTCTTT. Amino acid sequence: CASSQGTGAGDTEAFF.

This clone was counted only a few times. The CDR3 reads CASSLDSGIDTQYF. DNA of the CDR3: TGTGCCAGCAGCTTGGACAGTGGGATAGATACGCAGTATTTT. The chain links TRBV5-5 to TRBJ2-3; no firm D call. Germline V lookup: CDR1 SGHKS, CDR2 YYEKEE (reference sequence). CDR3 length: 14 residues. V dropped 0 bases and J dropped 5 bases, with 10 bases sitting between them.

This clone occurred once. V and J are TRBV19 and TRBJ1-1, with TRBD1 matching over 7 bases. The CDR3 has 14 residues. The V gene's germline CDR1 is LNHDA and CDR2 SQIVND (reference sequence). V dropped 5 bases and J dropped 8; count of bases not matched to a gene: 11. The CDR3 protein is CASSQQGVKIEAFF. In nucleotides, the CDR3 is TGTGCCAGTAGTCAGCAGGGGGTCAAGATAGAAGCTTTCTTT.

This clone came up once. The V and J genes are TRBV25-1 and TRBJ1-1; possibly TRBD1 for D (5 bases). This CDR3 has 14 residues. Germline assignment: CDR1 MGHDK and CDR2 SYGVNS. Trimming shortened V by 1 base and J by 4 bases, and 10 bases separated the two germline ends. CDR3 sequence reads: CASSEWGGLTEAFF. The CDR3 DNA sequence: TGTGCCAGCAGTGAATGGGGGGGACTCACTGAAGCTTTCTTT.

This clone has just a few counts. This chain joins TRBV9 and TRBJ1-2; D may be TRBD1 (5 bases). The CDR3 consists of 15 residues. The germline V and J ends were trimmed by 4 bases and 4 bases, with 17 bases remaining between them. CDR1 SGDLS and CDR2 YYNGEE come from the germline V gene. Written as DNA, the CDR3 is TGTGCCAGCAGCCGCGCCGGGGCCACGAGCTATGGCTACACCTTC. It encodes CASSRAGATSYGYTF.

The chain links TRBV5-6 to TRBJ2-5, with 10 bases aligning to TRBD1. This CDR3 has 16 residues. The germline CDR1 and CDR2 sequences are SGHDT and YYEEEE. V lost 2 bases to trimming and J lost 2 bases; unmatched junction nucleotides: 6. The CDR3 loop reads CASSFRGQGPQETQYF. CDR3 coding DNA: TGTGCCAGCAGCTTCCGGGGACAGGGGCCACAAGAGACCCAGTACTTC.

This clone has just a few counts. This sequence joins TRBV5-1 and TRBJ1-1; the D is unclear. V was cut by 2 bases and J by 4 bases, with 15 bases left in between. In germline, CDR1 is SGHRS, CDR2 YFSETQ. CDR3 length equals 15 residues. CDR3 region: CASSFGRLAVTEAFF. The CDR3, as DNA: TGCGCCAGCAGCTTTGGCAGGCTGGCTGTCACTGAAGCTTTCTTT.

This clone was detected a few times. The chain carries TRBV19 and TRBJ1-2, with 7 nucleotides matching TRBD1. The CDR3 totals 14 residues. Germline assignment: CDR1 LNHDA and CDR2 SQIVND (reference sequence). Trimming cost V 8 bases and J 8 bases; bases outside gene matches: 14. The CDR3 is CASSLDREARGYTF. CDR3 nucleotides: TGTGCCAGTTCGCTCGACAGGGAGGCCCGCGGCTACACCTTC.

The chain employs TRBV2 and TRBJ2-3; 7 nucleotides align to TRBD2. Trimming cost V 5 bases and J 5 bases; bases outside gene matches: 4. The CDR3 spans 13 residues. CDR1 and CDR2 (germline): SNHLY, FYNNEI. Here the CDR3 DNA reads TGTGCCAGCAGTAGCCTAGCGGTAGATACGCAGTATTTT. It yields the protein CASSSLAVDTQYF.

The chain is built from TRBV5-1 and TRBJ2-7; D is unresolved. The CDR3 consists of 11 residues. V gave up 3 bases and J gave up 3 bases, with 4 bases separating them. CDR1 and CDR2 (germline): SGHRS, YFSETQ. The CDR3 loop is CASSSNYEQYF. The CDR3 DNA is TGCGCCAGCAGCTCCAACTACGAGCAGTACTTC.

The chain has TRBV5-1 and TRBJ1-3; 7 nucleotides align to TRBD1. This CDR3 spans 17 amino acids. Unmatched junction bases numbered 8, after V lost 0 bases and J lost 2 bases. Germline-derived CDR1 and CDR2 are SGHRS and YFSETQ. This CDR3 reads CASSLAPAGQTGNTIYF. Here the CDR3 DNA reads TGCGCCAGCAGCTTGGCCCCCGCGGGACAGACTGGAAACACCATATATTTT.

This sequence joins TRBV5-5 and TRBJ1-4; TRBD1 is a possible D gene (5 bases). Trimming took off 1 base at V and 7 bases at J, with 17 bases between the two ends. CDR3 size: 16 residues. Germline V gives CDR1 SGHKS, CDR2 YYEKEE (reference sequence). The chain's CDR3 is CASSLNPPGSGEKLFF. Written as DNA, the CDR3 is TGTGCCAGCAGCTTGAACCCCCCAGGGAGTGGTGAAAAACTGTTTTTT. The variable domain in full, completed from reference TRBV5-5 and TRBJ1-4, reads DAGVTQSPTHLIKTRGQQVTLRCSPISGHKSVSWYQQVLGQGPQFIFQYYEKEERGRGNFPDRFSARQFPNYSSELNVNALLLGDSALYLCASSLNPPGSGEKLFFGSGTQLSVL.

This clone was counted a single time. This chain links TRBV18 with TRBJ1-1; 9 positions agree with TRBD1. Losses at the gene ends were 1 base for V and 6 bases for J; bases not matched to a gene: 12. CDR1 is KGHSH, CDR2 LQKENI, per germline. The CDR3 covers 17 residues. As DNA, the CDR3 is TGTGCCAGCTCACCACTTACAGGGGGCGTAGGGTCTTCTGAAGCTTTCTTT. It specifies CASSPLTGGVGSSEAFF.

The chain is built from TRBV2 and TRBJ1-1, with 9 bases matching TRBD1. Germline V CDR1 and CDR2: SNHLY, FYNNEI. This CDR3 region has 13 residues. The V and J ends lost 6 bases and 11 bases, in that order; junction bases with no gene match: 10. The CDR3: CASRNDRGTFAFF. CDR3 nucleotides: TGTGCCAGCAGGAATGACAGGGGGACTTTCGCTTTCTTT. Based on the CDR3 plus reference TRBV2 and TRBJ1-1, the full variable domain is EPEVTQTPSHQVTQMGQEVILRCVPISNHLYFYWYRQILGQKVEFLVSFYNNEISEKSEIFDDQFSVERPDGSNFTLKIRSTKLEDSAMYFCASRNDRGTFAFFGQGTRLTVV.

This chain uses TRBV7-2 with TRBJ1-2; D possibly corresponds to TRBD1 (5 bases). The CDR3 has 14 residues. Germline assignment: CDR1 SGHTA and CDR2 FQGNSA. V was trimmed by 4 bases and J by 3 bases, leaving 12 bases between them. CDR3 in DNA: TGTGCCAGCAGCTCGACAGCGAAATACTATGGCTACACCTTC. Residues: CASSSTAKYYGYTF.

The chain links TRBV7-8 to TRBJ2-7, with D tentatively TRBD2 (7 bases). The CDR3 loop spans 14 amino acids. Looked up from germline, CDR1 is SGHVS and CDR2 is FQNEAQ. Trimming took 5 bases from V and 6 from J, leaving 17 bases between them. The CDR3 DNA reads TGTGCCAGCAGCATAGGGGGGGGCCCTGTCGAGCAGTACTTC. Its protein is CASSIGGGPVEQYF.

The chain couples TRBV5-6 to TRBJ2-7; D might be TRBD1 (6 bases). CDR3 size: 14 residues. CDR1 is SGHDT, CDR2 YYEEEE, per germline. The ends were cut back, 1 base at V and 2 bases at J, with 10 bases in the middle. The CDR3 nucleotides are TGTGCCAGCAGCTTGCTGGGGGCGGCCTACGAGCAGTACTTC. Residues: CASSLLGAAYEQYF.

V is TRBV5-1 and J is TRBJ1-4; the D is unclear. Germline V lookup: CDR1 SGHRS, CDR2 YFSETQ. The V gene lost 4 bases and the J gene lost 8 bases, with 9 bases spanning the gap. This CDR3 is 12 amino acids long. CDR3 nucleotide sequence: TGCGCCAGCAGCAGGGTCCCCGAAAAACTGTTTTTT. Amino acid sequence: CASSRVPEKLFF.

V and J are TRBV9 and TRBJ2-1, with 10 bases that match TRBD1. The junction had 17 bases not matched to a gene; V was cut back by 3 bases and J by 5 bases. The CDR3 is 19 amino acids. CDR1 SGDLS and CDR2 YYNGEE come from the germline V gene. CDR3 DNA sequence: TGTGCCAGCAGCGACGACTCCCTCCCCGGGACAGGGGATGACAATGAGCAGTTCTTC. Its translation: CASSDDSLPGTGDDNEQFF.

The V and J genes are TRBV6-5 and TRBJ2-1; D unresolved. Germline CDR1 and CDR2: MNHEY and SVGAGI. V was pared by 4 bases and J by 3 bases, with 7 bases between. This CDR3 is 13 amino acids long. CDR3 coding DNA: TGTGCCAGCAGTTTGAATCTCTACAATGAGCAGTTCTTC. Translating gives CASSLNLYNEQFF.

CDR3 sequence reads: CASSLASGGAGTQYF. In nucleotides, the CDR3 is TGTGCCAGCAGCTTAGCTAGCGGGGGGGCCGGGACCCAGTACTTC. V usage is TRBV7-2 and J usage is TRBJ2-5; 11 bases agree with TRBD2. The J segment lost 7 bases and the V segment lost 0 bases, leaving 4 bases of the junction unmatched. The CDR3 loop spans 15 amino acids. CDR1 SGHTA and CDR2 FQGNSA come from the germline V gene.